The 9 T cell receptor beta chains below come from one sample, sequenced in a study of T cell responses to AZD1222 COVID-19 vaccine. Some clones are missing from TCRdb's copy, which holds only in-frame ones; the method was immunoSEQ multiplex PCR. The data contain 150,000 to 180,000 clones, roughly nine tenths of them singletons. Sequenced here: peripheral blood, sampled on day 0 of AZD1222 vaccination. The receptors were gathered from an adult in good health.

The J gene is TRBJ1-6, the V gene TRBV25-1; unclear D gene. Trimming removed 5 bases at V and 2 bases at J, with 10 bases between. Germline V gene sequence: CDR1 MGHDK, CDR2 SYGVNS. The CDR3 covers 15 residues. This chain's CDR3 is CASSPSVTYNSPLHF. The CDR3 nucleotides are TGTGCCAGCAGTCCGAGTGTTACCTATAATTCACCCCTCCACTTT.

The V gene is TRBV9, the J gene TRBJ2-3; D is perhaps TRBD2 (6 bases). This CDR3 contains 20 residues. Germline loops: CDR1 SGDLS, CDR2 YYNGEE. V was cut by 0 bases and J by 2 bases, with 25 bases left in between. This CDR3 is CASSVAASTRRAASTDTQYF. CDR3 bases: TGTGCCAGCAGCGTAGCTGCTAGCACAAGGAGGGCGGCTTCCACAGATACGCAGTATTTT.

The genes are TRBV28 and TRBJ1-1; 7 bases align to TRBD1. Germline trimming cut 5 bases from V and 5 bases from J; bases unmatched to any gene: 11. The CDR3 consists of 15 residues. Per the germline V gene, CDR1 is MDHEN and CDR2 is SYDVKM. The CDR3 loop is CASSIGRGLGTEAFF. The CDR3 coding sequence is TGTGCCAGCAGTATCGGTAGGGGGCTTGGGACTGAAGCTTTCTTT.

This chain links TRBV10-3 with TRBJ2-2; TRBD2 is a possible D gene (6 bases). Germline CDR1 ENHRY, CDR2 SYGVKD. Deletions cut 9 bases from V and 2 bases from J, with 10 bases between. The CDR3 spans 13 residues. The CDR3 DNA follows: TGTGCCATATGGCGGGAAAACACCGGGGAGCTGTTTTTT. Its translation: CAIWRENTGELFF.

The V and J genes are TRBV24-1 and TRBJ1-5; 10 bases fit TRBD1. J lost 3 bases, V lost 8 bases, and 3 bases had no gene match. Germline V gene sequence: CDR1 KGHDR, CDR2 SFDVKD. The CDR3 covers 14 residues. This CDR3 is CATKGQGDNQPQHF. The CDR3 nucleotides read TGTGCCACCAAAGGACAGGGGGACAATCAGCCCCAGCATTTT.

The chain uses TRBV30 and TRBJ1-2; D is ambiguous. Germline V CDR1 and CDR2: GTSNPN, SVGIG (reference sequence). CDR3 length: 14 residues. V was shortened by 4 bases and J by 6 bases, with 18 bases between the two germline ends. CDR3 DNA: TGTGCCTGGACGGTAAGAAAAAGGGTCCATGGCTACACCTTC. Translating it yields CAWTVRKRVHGYTF.

This clone has only one observation. The rearrangement uses TRBV11-1 and TRBJ2-1; D is perhaps TRBD1 (5 bases). CDR1 SGHAT and CDR2 FQDESV come from the germline V gene (reference sequence). Trimming removed 5 bases from V and 8 bases from J, with 16 bases in between. The CDR3 runs 14 residues. The CDR3 protein is CASSTGRIVHEQFF. CDR3 nucleotide sequence: TGTGCCAGCAGCACAGGTCGGATAGTCCATGAGCAGTTCTTC.

The rearrangement joins TRBV19 to TRBJ1-1, with TRBD1 matching over 7 bases. Per germline, CDR1 LNHDA and CDR2 SQIVND (reference sequence). V shed 6 bases, J shed 3 bases, and the junction held 7 bases outside the gene matches. The CDR3 totals 14 residues. CDR3 nucleotides: TGTGCCAGTAGCAGACAGGGTGGGTACACTGAAGCTTTCTTT. Its protein is CASSRQGGYTEAFF.

This rearrangement joins TRBV5-4 to TRBJ2-7, with 7 bases that match TRBD1. This CDR3 contains 14 residues. Germline assignment: CDR1 SGHNT and CDR2 YYREEE (reference sequence). J lost 2 bases, V lost 4 bases, and 6 bases had no gene match. CDR3 nucleotides: TGTGCCAGCAGCCCCGAGGGACAGCCCTACGAGCAGTACTTC. Residues: CASSPEGQPYEQYF. Variable domain in full (rest from reference TRBV5-4 and TRBJ2-7): ETGVTQSPTHLIKTRGQQVTLRCSSQSGHNTVSWYQQALGQGPQFIFQYYREEENGRGNFPPRFSGLQFPNYSSELNVNALELDDSALYLCASSPEGQPYEQYFGPGTRLTVT.